Presented here are 25 T cell receptor beta chains from one specimen sequenced in a study of blood T cell repertoires in COVID-19. Libraries were prepared by immunoSEQ multiplex PCR; TCRdb keeps only in-frame clonotypes and omits some of them. Of around 70,000 clones detected, roughly nine tenths appear once; the ten largest clones hold approximately 10%. The sequenced sample consisted of peripheral blood. All receptors come from an elderly man with acute or convalescent COVID-19.

V usage is TRBV6-5 and J usage is TRBJ1-1; D uncertain. The CDR3 covers 15 residues. Germline values: CDR1 MNHEY, CDR2 SVGAGI. The V and J ends lost 8 bases and 4 bases respectively, with 20 bases between them. The CDR3 DNA sequence: TGTGCCAGCGTGGCGAGGTCGCTCGTCGGCACTGAAGCTTTCTTT. Amino acid sequence: CASVARSLVGTEAFF.

The V and J genes are TRBV5-1 and TRBJ1-4; 8 bases agree with TRBD1. Germline V CDR1 and CDR2: SGHRS, YFSETQ. The length of the CDR3 is 16 residues. Trimming removed 0 bases from V and 2 bases from J; junction bases left unmatched: 3. CDR3 in amino acids: CASSLGTGRTNEKLFF. The DNA of the CDR3 is TGCGCCAGCAGCTTGGGGACAGGGAGGACTAATGAAAAACTGTTTTTT. Looking up the rest from reference TRBV5-1 and TRBJ1-4 gives the full variable domain: KAGVTQTPRYLIKTRGQQVTLSCSPISGHRSVSWYQQTPGQGLQFLFEYFSETQRNKGNFPGRFSGRQFSNSRSEMNVSTLELGDSALYLCASSLGTGRTNEKLFFGSGTQLSVL.

The genes are TRBV11-2 and TRBJ1-2; no reliable D call. The CDR3 spans 13 residues. The V gene lost 1 base and the J gene lost 8 bases, with 11 bases spanning the gap. From germline, CDR1 is SGHAT and CDR2 FQNNGV. The DNA of the CDR3 is TGTGCCAGCAGCTTAGGACTGCTTGAAGGCTACACCTTC. Its translation is CASSLGLLEGYTF.

J is TRBJ1-6 and V is TRBV23-1; 9 bases agree with TRBD1. TRBV23-1 is flagged as an ORF with uncertain function. This CDR3 has 20 amino acids. After removal of 3 bases from V and 0 bases from J, the junction contained 12 bases not matched to a gene. Here the CDR3 DNA reads TGCGCCAGCAGTCAGGGGGACAGGGTGGAAGACAGCTCCTATAATTCACCCCTCCACTTT. Translated: CASSQGDRVEDSSYNSPLHF.

This clone was detected only once. The chain links TRBV10-3 to TRBJ1-2; D is possibly TRBD1 (6 bases). The CDR3 is 14 residues long. Trimming took off 5 bases at V and 7 bases at J, with 17 bases between the two ends. Looked up from germline, CDR1 is ENHRY and CDR2 is SYGVKD. CDR3 amino acids: CAISQTGRLGGYTF. CDR3 DNA: TGTGCCATCAGTCAGACAGGACGCCTAGGTGGCTACACCTTC.

The chain joins TRBV7-9 to TRBJ2-7, with D possibly being TRBD1 (8 bases). Germline CDR1 reads SEHNR; CDR2 reads FQNEAQ (reference sequence). CDR3 size: 14 residues. V was shortened by 5 bases and J by 4 bases, with 15 bases between the two germline ends. CDR3 sequence reads: CASSNGQGLYEQYF. DNA of the CDR3: TGTGCCAGCAGCAATGGACAGGGACTATACGAGCAGTACTTC.

This rearrangement joins TRBV3-1 (or the pseudogene TRBV3-2) to TRBJ2-7; possible D gene TRBD1, 5 bases. The CDR3 contains 14 residues. The germline gives CDR1 LGHDT, CDR2 YNNKEL (reference sequence). Trimming pared 0 bases from V and 4 bases from J, leaving 10 bases between. As DNA, the CDR3 is TGTGCCAGCAGCCAAGATGGCAGGGTTTACGAGCAGTACTTC. Residues: CASSQDGRVYEQYF.

V usage is TRBV18 and J usage is TRBJ2-3, with a tentative D call TRBD2 (5 bases). The CDR3 runs to 14 residues. Germline assignment: CDR1 KGHSH and CDR2 LQKENI. With 6 bases removed from V and 2 bases from J, the gap between germline ends came to 12 bases. Here the CDR3 DNA reads TGTGCCAGCTCGGGGATGAGGGACACAGATACGCAGTATTTT. Its translation: CASSGMRDTDTQYF.

This sequence joins TRBV25-1 and TRBJ1-6; 7 bases line up with TRBD1. This CDR3 region has 14 residues. Trimming cost V 6 bases and J 11 bases; bases outside gene matches: 10. Germline values: CDR1 MGHDK, CDR2 SYGVNS. The CDR3: CASSQTGTTPPLHF. The CDR3 DNA reads as TGTGCCAGCAGCCAGACAGGGACAACGCCACCCCTCCACTTT.

V and J are TRBV28 and TRBJ1-2; D gene uncertain. The CDR3 totals 16 residues. Trimming left V 5 bases short and J 0 bases short, with 16 bases between. Germline CDR1 is MDHEN and CDR2 is SYDVKM. CDR3 amino acids: CASSHPPGTSNYGYTF. CDR3 coding DNA: TGTGCCAGCAGTCATCCCCCAGGAACCTCTAACTATGGCTACACCTTC.

The chain carries TRBV5-8 and TRBJ2-7; a possible D gene is TRBD1 (6 bases). Per germline, CDR1 SGHTS and CDR2 YDEGEE. V lost 7 bases, J lost 6 bases, and 17 bases lay in between. This CDR3 region has 13 residues. This CDR3 reads CASVWGQESEQYF. In DNA, the CDR3 is TGTGCCAGCGTGTGGGGACAAGAAAGCGAGCAGTACTTC.

The rearrangement links TRBV24-1 to TRBJ1-5, with D unclear. V lost 7 bases, J lost 9 bases, and 9 bases lay in between. The CDR3 runs to 11 residues. The germline gives CDR1 KGHDR, CDR2 SFDVKD. CDR3 sequence: CATSPRRPQHF. The CDR3 DNA sequence: TGTGCCACCAGCCCTCGGAGGCCCCAGCATTTT.

This rearrangement joins TRBV30 to TRBJ1-5, with TRBD1 matching 9 bases. The CDR3 consists of 14 residues. V was pared by 1 base and J by 6 bases, with 4 bases of the junction left unmatched. The V gene's germline CDR1 is GTSNPN and CDR2 SVGIG (reference sequence). For the CDR3, the DNA is TGTGCCTGGAGTGGGGGACAGGGTGGTCAGCCCCAGCATTTT. Its protein is CAWSGGQGGQPQHF. Drawing the rest from reference TRBV30 and TRBJ1-5, the complete variable domain is SQTIHQWPATLVQPVGSPLSLECTVEGTSNPNLYWYRQAAGRGLQLLFYSVGIGQISSEVPQNLSASRPQDRQFILSSKKLLLSDSGFYLCAWSGGQGGQPQHFGDGTRLSIL.

The chain links TRBV2 to TRBJ1-1; unclear D gene. The CDR3 is 12 residues long. From germline, CDR1 is SNHLY and CDR2 FYNNEI. The V end was cut by 8 bases, the J end by 1 base, with 8 bases between. The CDR3 loop reads CASSYGNTEAFF. CDR3 in DNA: TGTGCCAGCTCATACGGGAACACTGAAGCTTTCTTT.

This clone was seen more than once but under ten times. The chain combines TRBV24-1 with TRBJ2-2; 9 bases line up with TRBD2. The CDR3 extends over 17 amino acids. CDR1 and CDR2 from the germline V gene are KGHDR and SFDVKD. The V segment lost 3 bases and the J segment 1 base; nucleotides outside the gene matches: 5. The CDR3 nucleotides are TGTGCCACCAGTGATCCCCTTAGCGGGAGGAACACCGGGGAGCTGTTTTTT. It yields the protein CATSDPLSGRNTGELFF.

This chain uses TRBV5-6 with TRBJ2-5; 10 bases are a match to TRBD1. The CDR3 consists of 15 residues. Per the germline V gene, CDR1 is SGHDT and CDR2 is YYEEEE. Germline trimming cut 3 bases from V and 5 bases from J; bases unmatched to any gene: 7. CDR3 coding DNA: TGTGCCAGCAGCTCTGGACAGGGGGTGTGGGAGACCCAGTACTTC. This encodes CASSSGQGVWETQYF.

The rearrangement joins TRBV6-5 to TRBJ1-6; possibly TRBD1 for D (6 bases). Germline V lookup: CDR1 MNHEY, CDR2 SVGAGI. Between the trimmed V and J ends, which lost 8 bases and 8 bases, there was a span of 16 bases. The CDR3 contains 14 residues. The CDR3 region has the DNA TGTGCCAGCCAGTCCCTATACAGGGATTCACCCCTCCACTTT. As protein: CASQSLYRDSPLHF.

The V and J genes are TRBV27 and TRBJ1-1; D not resolved. CDR1 MNHEY and CDR2 SMNVEV come from the germline V gene (reference sequence). Trimming shortened V by 3 bases and J by 1 base, and 6 bases separated the two germline ends. There are 13 residues in the CDR3. The CDR3 bases are TGTGCCAGCAGTTTCCTCAGGAACACTGAAGCTTTCTTT. Translated: CASSFLRNTEAFF.

The rearrangement links TRBV10-1 to TRBJ2-6; D is unclear. CDR3 length equals 15 residues. V shed 5 bases and J shed 0 bases, with 8 bases lying between them. Looked up from germline, CDR1 is WNHNN and CDR2 is SYGVQD (reference sequence). The CDR3 DNA reads TGCGCCAGCAGTCCCTCCGGCTCTGGGGCCAACGTCCTGACTTTC. Its protein is CASSPSGSGANVLTF.

The chain couples TRBV3-1 (or the pseudogene TRBV3-2) to TRBJ1-1, with 9 bases aligning to TRBD1. The V segment lost 4 bases and the J segment 7 bases; nucleotides outside the gene matches: 7. The CDR3 has 14 amino acids. Looked up from germline, CDR1 is LGHDT and CDR2 is YNNKEL (reference sequence). The CDR3 region is CASSLGQGLDEAFF. Written as DNA, the CDR3 is TGTGCCAGCAGCCTAGGACAGGGGCTAGATGAAGCTTTCTTT.

The rearrangement uses TRBV9 and TRBJ2-5, with 10 bases lining up with TRBD2. The CDR3 is 14 amino acids. J lost 5 bases, V lost 4 bases, and 5 bases had no gene match. Germline loops: CDR1 SGDLS, CDR2 YYNGEE. The CDR3 sequence: CASSPSGSGETQYF. The DNA for the CDR3 is TGTGCCAGCAGCCCTAGCGGGAGTGGTGAGACCCAGTACTTC.

The rearrangement links TRBV2 to TRBJ2-5, with 14 nucleotides matching TRBD2. The CDR3 consists of 14 residues. Germline values: CDR1 SNHLY, CDR2 FYNNEI. V was pared by 6 bases and J by 7 bases, with 4 bases of the junction left unmatched. CDR3 sequence: CASSAGLAGGTQYF. CDR3 DNA sequence: TGTGCCAGCAGCGCAGGACTAGCGGGAGGGACCCAGTACTTC.

The V gene is TRBV28, the J gene TRBJ2-7; no definite D call. Germline lookup yields CDR1 MDHEN and CDR2 SYDVKM. The germline V and J ends were trimmed by 8 bases and 0 bases, with 8 bases remaining between them. There are 12 residues in the CDR3. The CDR3 sequence is CASGPFSYEQYF. In DNA, the CDR3 is TGTGCCAGCGGGCCCTTCTCCTACGAGCAGTACTTC.

This sequence joins TRBV28 and TRBJ1-5; 7 bases line up with TRBD1. Trimming took 5 bases from V and 2 from J; bases not matched to a gene: 3. The CDR3 is 14 residues long. The germline V gene encodes CDR1 MDHEN and CDR2 SYDVKM. DNA of the CDR3: TGTGCCAGCAGTCTAGGACAGGGCAATCAGCCCCAGCATTTT. Translated: CASSLGQGNQPQHF.

The J gene is TRBJ1-5, the V gene TRBV6-1; tentative D call: TRBD1 (6 bases). From germline, CDR1 is MNHNS and CDR2 SASEGT. The V end lost 3 bases, the J end lost 5 bases, and 11 bases lay between the germline ends. This CDR3 has 14 residues. CDR3 loop: CASSEVRGDQPQHF. CDR3 DNA: TGTGCCAGCAGTGAGGTCAGGGGAGATCAGCCCCAGCATTTT.